This T cell receptor (beta chain) emerged from a study of T cell changes during pregnancy in multiple sclerosis. Method: immunoSEQ multiplex PCR; TCRdb's copy keeps in-frame clones and lacks some. The data show tens of thousands of clones, about nine tenths seen once. Germline V gene lookup returns CDR1 WNHNN and CDR2 SYGVQD (reference sequence). With 2 bases clipped from V and 5 bases from J, the junction kept 17 bases outside the gene matches. The CDR3 length is 19 residues. V is TRBV10-1 and J is TRBJ2-5; 10 bases fit TRBD2. Material: CD4+ T cells from peripheral blood mononuclear cells, obtained before pregnancy. The clonotype was recovered from a female donor with multiple sclerosis, enrolled in a pregnancy study. The CDR3 spells CASSEPLAGMVRRLETQYF. The CDR3 DNA reads TGCGCCAGCAGTGAGCCACTAGCGGGGATGGTTCGTCGTCTGGAGACCCAGTACTTC.